Below, 31 T cell receptor beta chains from the same sample are listed, as sequenced in a study of T cell responses to AZD1222 COVID-19 vaccine. Measured with immunoSEQ multiplex PCR; TCRdb has only the in-frame clones, and not every one. The table has some 96,000 clones, around 86% seen once. The input for sequencing was peripheral blood, taken on day 0 of AZD1222 vaccination. The source is an adult in good health.

This clone was counted once. This rearrangement joins TRBV29-1 to TRBJ1-1; D perhaps matches TRBD1 (6 bases). Germline V gene lookup returns CDR1 SQVTM and CDR2 ANQGSEA. Trimming took 7 bases from V and 1 from J, leaving 19 bases between them. The CDR3 extends over 15 amino acids. The CDR3 DNA reads TGCAGCGGCTTGGGGGGGGACACCTCGAACACTGAAGCTTTCTTT. Encoded protein: CSGLGGDTSNTEAFF.

The genes are TRBV11-2 and TRBJ1-5; unclear D gene. This CDR3 has 15 amino acids. Trimming took off 2 bases at V and 0 bases at J, with 8 bases between the two ends. Germline V gene data show CDR1 as SGHAT and CDR2 as FQNNGV. CDR3 in amino acids: CASSLRGNSNQPQHF. In DNA, the CDR3 is TGTGCCAGCAGCTTACGAGGGAATAGCAATCAGCCCCAGCATTTT.

Only one count was recorded for this clone. The chain recombines TRBV21-1 with TRBJ1-4; TRBD1, as called in the table, went unchecked against the DNA. TRBV21-1 corresponds to a pseudogene. CDR3 size: 15 residues. CDR3 sequence: CASSTPTGSNEKLFF. In DNA form, the CDR3 reads TGTGCCAGCAGCACCCCGACAGGGTCTAATGAAAAACTGTTTTTT.

The chain has TRBV25-1 and TRBJ1-3; D gene uncertain. The CDR3 contains 14 residues. CDR1 is MGHDK, CDR2 SYGVNS, per germline. V was cut by 5 bases and J by 0 bases, with 8 bases left in between. CDR3 in DNA: TGTGCCAGCAGTTCTATTCACTCTGGAAACACCATATATTTT. Amino acid sequence: CASSSIHSGNTIYF.

The chain links TRBV11-3 to TRBJ2-1, with 8 bases that match TRBD2. Germline V gene data show CDR1 as SGHNT and CDR2 as YENEEA. The CDR3 covers 15 residues. V gave up 5 bases and J gave up 0 bases; unmatched junction bases: 3. CDR3 DNA: TGTGCCAGCAGCCTGCGGGAGGACTCCTACAATGAGCAGTTCTTC. Protein: CASSLREDSYNEQFF.

The chain couples TRBV9 to TRBJ2-1; tentatively, D is TRBD1 or TRBD2 (5 bases each). Germline V lookup: CDR1 SGDLS, CDR2 YYNGEE. This CDR3 has 17 amino acids. The V and J ends lost 0 bases and 7 bases respectively, with 20 bases between them. CDR3 nucleotides: TGTGCCAGCAGCGTAGGCCAGCAACAATCTTGGGGGAATGAGCAGTTCTTC. It encodes CASSVGQQQSWGNEQFF. The entire variable domain, with the rest obtained from reference TRBV9 and TRBJ2-1, is as follows: DSGVTQTPKHLITATGQRVTLRCSPRSGDLSVYWYQQSLDQGLQFLIQYYNGEERAKGNILERFSAQQFPDLHSELNLSSLELGDSALYFCASSVGQQQSWGNEQFFGPGTRLTVL.

The chain employs TRBV13 and TRBJ2-6; TRBD1 agrees at 8 bases. The germline V gene has CDR1 PRHDT and CDR2 FYEKMQ (reference sequence). The CDR3 is 16 amino acids. V trimming: 6 bases; J trimming: 0 bases; junction bases outside the gene matches: 4. The CDR3 spells CASSPDRVSGANVLTF. The CDR3 DNA is TGTGCCAGCAGTCCGGACAGGGTCTCTGGGGCCAACGTCCTGACTTTC. Supplemented by reference TRBV13 and TRBJ2-6, the full variable domain reads AAGVIQSPRHLIKEKRETATLKCYPIPRHDTVYWYQQGPGQDPQFLISFYEKMQSDKGSIPDRFSAQQFSDYHSELNMSSLELGDSALYFCASSPDRVSGANVLTFGAGSRLTVL.

This clone was seen only a few times. One end of the junction fails to match germline, which may point to a read error. The chain combines TRBV7-9 with TRBJ2-1; D possibly uses TRBD1 or TRBD2 (6 bases each). Germline loops: CDR1 SEHNR, CDR2 FQNEAQ (reference sequence). The CDR3 covers 14 residues. The CDR3 DNA reads as TGTGCCAGCAGCTTATCCCGGGGGCCGAATGGGCAGTTCTTC. Translation gives CASSLSRGPNGQFF.

The chain couples TRBV19 to TRBJ2-3; 9 bases line up with TRBD1. The V segment lost 6 bases and the J segment 7 bases; nucleotides outside the gene matches: 8. Germline V gives CDR1 LNHDA, CDR2 SQIVND (reference sequence). The CDR3 sequence is 14 residues long. CDR3 protein: CASRVTGGANTQYF. The CDR3 DNA reads as TGTGCCAGTAGGGTCACAGGGGGCGCAAATACGCAGTATTTT.

The V call is TRBV11-2, the J call TRBJ1-5; D is unclear. The V end lost 1 base, the J end lost 5 bases, and 6 bases lay between the germline ends. Germline-derived CDR1 and CDR2 are SGHAT and FQNNGV. The CDR3 length is 13 residues. The CDR3 is CASSLVGDQPQHF. The CDR3, as DNA: TGTGCCAGCAGCTTAGTCGGGGATCAGCCCCAGCATTTT.

V gene TRBV5-4 combines with J gene TRBJ2-5; TRBD1 matches 9 bases. The V segment lost 7 bases and the J segment 5 bases; nucleotides outside the gene matches: 12. In germline, CDR1 is SGHNT, CDR2 YYREEE (reference sequence). The CDR3 has 15 amino acids. The DNA for the CDR3 is TGTGCCAGCGGCGGTCGGGGACAGGGAGGGGAGACCCAGTACTTC. It yields the protein CASGGRGQGGETQYF. Based on the CDR3 plus reference TRBV5-4 and TRBJ2-5, the full variable domain is ETGVTQSPTHLIKTRGQQVTLRCSSQSGHNTVSWYQQALGQGPQFIFQYYREEENGRGNFPPRFSGLQFPNYSSELNVNALELDDSALYLCASGGRGQGGETQYFGPGTRLLVL.

The chain couples TRBV27 to TRBJ2-3; 9 positions match TRBD2. Trimming removed 6 bases from V and 4 bases from J; junction bases left unmatched: 8. Germline values: CDR1 MNHEY, CDR2 SMNVEV (reference sequence). The CDR3 runs to 15 residues. CDR3 sequence: CASRPGTSRADTQYF. The CDR3 nucleotides read TGTGCCAGCAGGCCCGGGACTAGCAGAGCAGATACGCAGTATTTT.

The chain has TRBV11-2 and TRBJ2-5; D is perhaps TRBD2 (5 bases). V lost 5 bases and J lost 1, with 11 bases in between. This CDR3 has 14 amino acids. Germline values: CDR1 SGHAT, CDR2 FQNNGV. CDR3 sequence reads: CASSPSSLQETQYF. The CDR3 DNA follows: TGTGCCAGCAGCCCGTCTAGCCTCCAAGAGACCCAGTACTTC.

The V gene is TRBV7-2, the J gene TRBJ2-3, with D perhaps matching TRBD2 (7 bases). The ends were cut back, 3 bases at V and 1 base at J, with 11 bases in the middle. The CDR3 is 15 amino acids. Germline CDR1 SGHTA, CDR2 FQGNSA. The CDR3 region is CASSFRGAGTDTQYF. The CDR3 coding sequence is TGTGCCAGCAGCTTCCGGGGGGCTGGCACAGATACGCAGTATTTT.

The CDR3 nucleotides read TGTGCCAGCAGCTCCCAGGGGCCCAACACTGAAGCTTTCTTT. Translation gives CASSSQGPNTEAFF. The gene calls are TRBV7-3 and TRBJ1-1; D perhaps matches TRBD1 (6 bases). The CDR3 spans 14 residues. Germline-derived CDR1 and CDR2 are SGHTA and FQGTGA. V was cut by 4 bases and J by 2 bases, with 11 bases left in between.

The chain is built from TRBV2 and TRBJ2-7; 7 nucleotides match TRBD1. V shed 3 bases and J 7 bases; nucleotides not matched to a gene: 12. The CDR3 consists of 15 residues. Germline CDR1 SNHLY, CDR2 FYNNEI. CDR3 sequence (DNA): TGTGCCAGCAGTGAGACGGGACAGCCAGAGCGGGAGCAGTACTTC. It yields the protein CASSETGQPEREQYF.

The chain uses TRBV4-2 and TRBJ1-1; no clear D gene. Germline V CDR1 and CDR2: LGHNA, YNFKEQ. The V end lost 0 bases, the J end lost 1 base, and 12 bases lay between the germline ends. This CDR3 has 16 residues. The CDR3 spells CASSQDGARRNTEAFF. The CDR3 DNA is TGTGCCAGCAGCCAAGATGGCGCTCGTAGGAACACTGAAGCTTTCTTT.

The chain joins TRBV9 to TRBJ1-1; D might be TRBD1 (5 bases). Trimming removed 4 bases at V and 2 bases at J, with 15 bases between. Looked up from germline, CDR1 is SGDLS and CDR2 is YYNGEE. This CDR3 has 15 amino acids. The CDR3 nucleotides are TGTGCCAGCAGCCTTGCGGGGCGACCAAACACTGAAGCTTTCTTT. This codes for CASSLAGRPNTEAFF.

The genes are TRBV30 and TRBJ1-1; 7 bases agree with TRBD1. Unmatched junction bases numbered 6, after V lost 3 bases and J lost 5 bases. This CDR3 has 13 amino acids. The germline CDR1 and CDR2 sequences are GTSNPN and SVGIG (reference sequence). The CDR3 sequence is CAWSPQGGTEAFF. CDR3 in DNA: TGTGCCTGGAGCCCCCAGGGGGGAACTGAAGCTTTCTTT.

The chain recombines TRBV7-2 with TRBJ2-1; D uncertain. V lost 3 bases, J lost 4 bases, and 4 bases lay in between. Germline CDR1 reads SGHTA; CDR2 reads FQGNSA. This CDR3 comprises 12 residues. The CDR3: CASSFPYNEQFF. In DNA, the CDR3 is TGTGCCAGCAGCTTCCCATACAATGAGCAGTTCTTC.

The V and J genes are TRBV5-1 and TRBJ2-3; 8 bases are a match to TRBD1. The V and J ends lost 0 bases and 2 bases, in that order; junction bases with no gene match: 5. The CDR3 runs 16 residues. The germline gives CDR1 SGHRS, CDR2 YFSETQ. CDR3 sequence: CASSLADRVVTDTQYF. The CDR3 DNA follows: TGCGCCAGCAGCTTGGCGGACAGGGTAGTCACAGATACGCAGTATTTT. The full variable domain, rest sourced from reference TRBV5-1 and TRBJ2-3, is KAGVTQTPRYLIKTRGQQVTLSCSPISGHRSVSWYQQTPGQGLQFLFEYFSETQRNKGNFPGRFSGRQFSNSRSEMNVSTLELGDSALYLCASSLADRVVTDTQYFGPGTRLTVL.

On this clone itself: A read error may produce the germline difference seen at one junction end. The chain joins TRBV7-7 to TRBJ2-2; 7 positions match TRBD2. The CDR3 length is 16 residues. Germline CDR1 and CDR2: SSHAT and FNYEAQ (reference sequence). Here the CDR3 reads CASRPLAAWGPGELFF. CDR3 sequence (DNA): TGTGCTAGCAGGCCTCTAGCGGCCTGGGGTCCCGGGGAGCTGTTTTTT.

The chain combines TRBV5-1 with TRBJ1-2; TRBD1 is a possible D gene (6 bases). CDR1 is SGHRS, CDR2 YFSETQ, per germline. The CDR3 spans 16 residues. Trimming pared 0 bases from V and 0 bases from J, leaving 12 bases between. Here the CDR3 reads CASSLVGGVPNYGYTF. The CDR3 DNA follows: TGCGCCAGCAGCTTGGTCGGGGGCGTACCTAACTATGGCTACACCTTC.

The gene calls are TRBV18 and TRBJ2-7; unclear D gene. Germline V gene lookup returns CDR1 KGHSH and CDR2 LQKENI. V gave up 0 bases and J gave up 0 bases, with 9 bases separating them. This CDR3 spans 15 amino acids. DNA of the CDR3: TGTGCCAGCTCACCACCAAGGACGTCCTCCTACGAGCAGTACTTC. Amino acid sequence: CASSPPRTSSYEQYF. Full variable domain (missing parts from reference TRBV18 and TRBJ2-7): NAGVMQNPRHLVRRRGQEARLRCSPMKGHSHVYWYRQLPEEGLKFMVYLQKENIIDESGMPKERFSAEFPKEGPSILRIQQVVRGDSAAYFCASSPPRTSSYEQYFGPGTRLTVT.

The genes are TRBV6-4 and TRBJ2-3; 12 bases map to TRBD2. The length of the CDR3 is 16 residues. CDR1 and CDR2 from the germline V gene are MRHNA and SNTAGT. V was pared by 3 bases and J by 2 bases, with 3 bases of the junction left unmatched. CDR3 nucleotide sequence: TGTGCCAGCAGTGAAGCTAGCGGGGGGGCCACAGATACGCAGTATTTT. Translated, it gives CASSEASGGATDTQYF.

This sequence joins TRBV20-1 and TRBJ1-1; maybe TRBD1 (6 bases). The germline V gene encodes CDR1 DFQATT and CDR2 SNEGSKA (reference sequence). The CDR3 is 11 residues long. V shed 6 bases and J shed 5 bases, with 10 bases lying between them. CDR3 protein: CSAGGPTEAFF. The CDR3 DNA reads as TGCAGTGCCGGGGGGCCGACTGAAGCTTTCTTT.

The V and J genes are TRBV7-6 and TRBJ1-5; D is unresolved. V dropped 1 base and J dropped 6 bases, with 7 bases sitting between them. Per the germline V gene, CDR1 is SGHVS and CDR2 is FNYEAQ. The CDR3 is 13 residues long. The CDR3 reads CASSLGESQPQHF. CDR3 nucleotide sequence: TGTGCCAGCAGCTTAGGGGAGAGTCAGCCCCAGCATTTT.

CDR3 bases: TGCGCCAGCAGCTTGACGGGGGACTCCTATGGCTACACCTTC. It codes for CASSLTGDSYGYTF. The chain joins TRBV5-1 to TRBJ1-2, with D possibly matching TRBD1 (5 bases). The CDR3 consists of 14 residues. Germline loops: CDR1 SGHRS, CDR2 YFSETQ. Trimming took off 1 base at V and 4 bases at J, with 11 bases between the two ends.

The chain joins TRBV5-1 to TRBJ1-2; D unclear. The CDR3 has 14 residues. Germline V lookup: CDR1 SGHRS, CDR2 YFSETQ. The V and J ends lost 4 bases and 4 bases respectively, with 14 bases between them. CDR3 sequence: CASSPEPGGYGYTF. The CDR3 region has the DNA TGCGCCAGCAGCCCGGAACCAGGCGGCTATGGCTACACCTTC.

The chain is built from TRBV6-2 or TRBV6-3 and TRBJ1-4; the D gene is possibly TRBD1 (6 bases). Per germline, CDR1 MNHEY and CDR2 SVGEGT. The CDR3 extends over 15 amino acids. The V end lost 2 bases, the J end lost 7 bases, and 14 bases lay between the germline ends. CDR3 DNA sequence: TGTGCCAGCAGTTACGGAGGGGGGGGTGTTGAAAAACTGTTTTTT. Translated, it gives CASSYGGGGVEKLFF.

The chain has TRBV7-9 and TRBJ1-1; D gene ambiguous. The germline V gene encodes CDR1 SEHNR and CDR2 FQNEAQ (reference sequence). V dropped 10 bases and J dropped 2 bases, with 14 bases sitting between them. The length of the CDR3 is 13 residues. The CDR3, as DNA: TGTGCCATCGCACATGGGGTAAACACTGAAGCTTTCTTT. This gives the protein CAIAHGVNTEAFF.